Listed here are 26 T cell receptor beta chains from one sample, sequenced in a study of CD8 T cells in ankylosing spondylitis. TCRdb re-analysed the 5' RACE reads in MiXCR, keeping a single row per CDR3 protein. The sample has approximately 400,000 distinct CDR3 sequences, approximately 17% seen once. The study, taken as a whole, reports: Seemingly characteristic of ankylosing spondylitis blood was a TCR beta motif consisting of about 8 highly homologous variants.

Their antigen targets remain unknown. Input material: blood, either unsorted or a sorted T cell fraction (not recorded which). Receptor source: a male donor with ankylosing spondylitis.

The chain recombines TRBV25-1 with TRBJ2-7, with 10 bases lining up with TRBD2. Losses at the gene ends were 4 bases for V and 5 bases for J; bases not matched to a gene: 8. This CDR3 spans 15 amino acids. The V gene's germline CDR1 is MGHDK and CDR2 SYGVNS. This CDR3 reads CASSGLSGRAHEQYF. DNA of the CDR3: TGTGCCAGCAGTGGCCTCAGCGGGAGGGCCCACGAGCAGTACTTC.

The V and J genes are TRBV2 and TRBJ2-7, with 7 bases fitting TRBD1. V lost 8 bases, J lost 0 bases, and 4 bases stayed unmatched. Germline V gene sequence: CDR1 SNHLY, CDR2 FYNNEI. This CDR3 is built from 13 residues. The CDR3 DNA follows: TGTGCCAGCGAGGACAGGAACTCCTACGAGCAGTACTTC. The encoded protein is CASEDRNSYEQYF.

The chain uses TRBV20-1 and TRBJ2-3; D possibly corresponds to TRBD2 (6 bases). The V end was cut by 2 bases, the J end by 4 bases, with 13 bases between. Germline-derived CDR1 and CDR2 are DFQATT and SNEGSKA (reference sequence). The CDR3 is 14 amino acids. CDR3 in amino acids: CSARTAGGSDTQYF. CDR3 in DNA: TGCAGTGCTAGAACAGCGGGCGGCTCAGATACGCAGTATTTT.

This clonotype was picked up a small number of times. The chain couples TRBV6-1 to TRBJ1-5; no definite D call. The CDR3 is made up of 14 amino acids. Germline CDR1 MNHNS, CDR2 SASEGT. Trimming pared 10 bases from V and 0 bases from J, leaving 13 bases between. In nucleotides, the CDR3 is TGTGCCACCCACGGCACTAATAGCAATCAGCCCCAGCATTTT. Translation: CATHGTNSNQPQHF.

This chain links TRBV7-3 with TRBJ2-1; the match to TRBD2 covers 8 bases. CDR1 and CDR2 from the germline V gene are SGHTA and FQGTGA. J lost 2 bases, V lost 6 bases, and 9 bases had no gene match. This CDR3 spans 16 amino acids. The CDR3 is CASSLQAGGAYNEQFF. As DNA, the CDR3 is TGTGCCAGCAGTCTTCAGGCCGGGGGGGCCTACAATGAGCAGTTCTTC.

Written as DNA, the CDR3 is TGTGCCAGCAGTGACCAGGGGCTGAACACTGAAGCTTTCTTT. Translating it yields CASSDQGLNTEAFF. The chain has TRBV25-1 and TRBJ1-1; TRBD1 might be the D (6 bases). Trimming took off 3 bases at V and 0 bases at J, with 8 bases between the two ends. The CDR3 is 14 amino acids. Per the germline V gene, CDR1 is MGHDK and CDR2 is SYGVNS.

The V gene is TRBV7-9, the J gene TRBJ2-3; 9 bases match TRBD2. Germline V gene sequence: CDR1 SEHNR, CDR2 FQNEAQ (reference sequence). This CDR3 has 15 residues. Unmatched junction bases numbered 4, after V lost 4 bases and J lost 2 bases. In nucleotides, the CDR3 is TGTGCCAGCAGCTCACGCGGGGGGGACACAGATACGCAGTATTTT. Residues: CASSSRGGDTDTQYF.

In its sample, this clonotype was seen a few times. The V gene is TRBV4-1, the J gene TRBJ2-5; D uncertain. Germline V lookup: CDR1 MGHRA, CDR2 YSYEKL. CDR3 length: 13 residues. Trimming left V 2 bases short and J 1 base short, with 5 bases between. The CDR3 coding sequence is TGCGCCAGCAGCCAATGGACCCAAGAGACCCAGTACTTC. It yields the protein CASSQWTQETQYF.

The rearrangement links TRBV4-1 to TRBJ2-1; 7 nucleotides match TRBD2. Germline lookup yields CDR1 MGHRA and CDR2 YSYEKL. CDR3 length: 16 amino acids. Trimming cost V 1 base and J 3 bases; bases outside gene matches: 6. In DNA, the CDR3 is TGCGCCAGCAGCCAAGGGGGAGGGCGACTCTACAATGAGCAGTTCTTC. Translation gives CASSQGGGRLYNEQFF.

Only a few counts were recorded for this clonotype. The chain couples TRBV6-5 to TRBJ1-2; D is ambiguous. Trimming cost V 4 bases and J 6 bases, with 18 bases left between them. The germline V gene encodes CDR1 MNHEY and CDR2 SVGAGI. The CDR3 contains 15 residues. The CDR3 here is CASSSFRVGSDGYTF. CDR3 in DNA: TGTGCCAGCAGTTCCTTTCGCGTGGGGTCCGATGGCTACACCTTC.

This clonotype was seen a few times. This rearrangement joins TRBV9 to TRBJ1-2, with D possibly matching TRBD1 (5 bases). V lost 0 bases and J lost 9, with 18 bases in between. This CDR3 spans 15 amino acids. CDR1 and CDR2 (germline): SGDLS, YYNGEE. Here the CDR3 reads CASSVGWGADLSYTF. In nucleotides, the CDR3 is TGTGCCAGCAGCGTAGGATGGGGCGCGGATCTAAGCTACACCTTC. The full variable domain, in which reference TRBV9 and TRBJ1-2 provide the parts outside the CDR3, is DSGVTQTPKHLITATGQRVTLRCSPRSGDLSVYWYQQSLDQGLQFLIQYYNGEERAKGNILERFSAQQFPDLHSELNLSSLELGDSALYFCASSVGWGADLSYTFGSGTRLTVV.

The chain links TRBV20-1 to TRBJ2-1; TRBD2 is a possible D gene (5 bases). Germline assignment: CDR1 DFQATT and CDR2 SNEGSKA (reference sequence). The CDR3 totals 11 residues. Trimming took off 6 bases at V and 9 bases at J, with 12 bases between the two ends. The CDR3 DNA reads as TGCAGTGCCAGCCTAGCTGCTGAGCAGTTCTTC. Its protein is CSASLAAEQFF.

V gene TRBV7-3 combines with J gene TRBJ2-1, with D possibly TRBD2 on 6 matching bases. V shed 1 base and J shed 0 bases, with 16 bases lying between them. The CDR3 totals 18 residues. Germline V gene lookup returns CDR1 SGHTA and CDR2 FQGTGA. The CDR3 region has the DNA TGTGCCAGCAGCTTAAAGGTCACCCTCGGGGGCTCCTACAATGAGCAGTTCTTC. This translates into CASSLKVTLGGSYNEQFF.

The V gene is TRBV5-5, the J gene TRBJ2-7; D ambiguous. The CDR3 loop spans 14 amino acids. Trimming cost V 2 bases and J 3 bases, with 12 bases left between them. Looked up from germline, CDR1 is SGHKS and CDR2 is YYEKEE (reference sequence). CDR3 sequence: CASSLGPEGYEQYF. In nucleotides, the CDR3 is TGTGCCAGCAGCTTAGGGCCAGAAGGCTACGAGCAGTACTTC.

The chain carries TRBV18 and TRBJ2-5, with 7 bases matching TRBD1. Losses at the gene ends were 3 bases for V and 5 bases for J; bases not matched to a gene: 12. This CDR3 is built from 16 residues. Germline CDR1 reads KGHSH; CDR2 reads LQKENI. For the CDR3, the DNA is TGTGCCAGCTCACCGCAAGAGACAGGGATCAGTGAGACCCAGTACTTC. It yields the protein CASSPQETGISETQYF.

Only a few counts were recorded for this clonotype. CDR3: CASRGSADTGELFF. In DNA form, the CDR3 reads TGCGCCAGCCGGGGGAGCGCCGACACCGGGGAGCTGTTTTTT. The chain couples TRBV5-1 to TRBJ2-2; TRBD2 might be the D (6 bases). This CDR3 comprises 14 residues. V was shortened by 7 bases and J by 3 bases, with 13 bases between the two germline ends. Looked up from germline, CDR1 is SGHRS and CDR2 is YFSETQ.

This clonotype turned up a few times. V usage is TRBV18 and J usage is TRBJ2-1; D is uncertain. CDR1 is KGHSH, CDR2 LQKENI, per germline. The length of the CDR3 is 12 residues. The ends were cut back, 5 bases at V and 9 bases at J, with 11 bases in the middle. CDR3 residues: CASSSGPAEQFF. The CDR3 DNA reads as TGTGCCAGCTCATCCGGCCCAGCTGAGCAGTTCTTC.

The rearrangement joins TRBV5-1 to TRBJ1-3, with D perhaps TRBD1 (6 bases). The germline V gene encodes CDR1 SGHRS and CDR2 YFSETQ. V was clipped by 0 bases and J by 3 bases, with 10 bases between them. This CDR3 is built from 15 residues. The CDR3 spells CASSLDGGRGNTIYF. Written as DNA, the CDR3 is TGCGCCAGCAGCTTGGATGGGGGGCGTGGAAACACCATATATTTT.

The gene calls are TRBV6-1 and TRBJ1-5; TRBD1 is a possible D gene (6 bases). Germline CDR1 and CDR2: MNHNS and SASEGT. V was pared by 6 bases and J by 6 bases, with 15 bases between. The CDR3 is 14 residues long. CDR3 residues: CASRPQTGTQPQHF. The CDR3 DNA sequence: TGTGCCAGCAGGCCCCAAACAGGGACTCAGCCCCAGCATTTT.

Ten or more counts support this clonotype. The rearrangement joins TRBV10-3 to TRBJ1-2, with 7 bases lining up with TRBD1. Losses at the gene ends were 3 bases for V and 4 bases for J; bases not matched to a gene: 8. This CDR3 contains 15 residues. CDR1 is ENHRY, CDR2 SYGVKD, per germline. CDR3 DNA sequence: TGTGCCATCAGTGATACAGGGGAAGGGGGCTATGGCTACACCTTC. Translation gives CAISDTGEGGYGYTF.

The rearrangement links TRBV20-1 to TRBJ1-5; 9 bases map to TRBD1. CDR3 length: 15 residues. The V gene end was trimmed by 2 bases and the J gene end by 5 bases; junction bases not matched to a gene: 7. Per germline, CDR1 DFQATT and CDR2 SNEGSKA (reference sequence). CDR3 sequence: CSARKTGGFDQPQHF. DNA of the CDR3: TGCAGTGCTAGAAAGACAGGGGGGTTTGATCAGCCCCAGCATTTT.

This clonotype has a handful of counts. This sequence joins TRBV20-1 and TRBJ2-6; D is perhaps TRBD2 (6 bases). From germline, CDR1 is DFQATT and CDR2 SNEGSKA (reference sequence). V lost 4 bases to trimming and J lost 0 bases, with 7 bases between them. The CDR3 has 14 amino acids. The CDR3 DNA reads as TGCAGTGCTACCGGGGGCTCTGGGGCCAACGTCCTGACTTTC. Its translation is CSATGGSGANVLTF.

This clonotype has just a few counts. CDR3 in DNA: TGTGCCAGCAGGCTGACTAGCGGCACCTACAATGAGCAGTTCTTC. It is translated as CASRLTSGTYNEQFF. The J gene is TRBJ2-1, the V gene TRBV12-3 or TRBV12-4; 9 nucleotides line up with TRBD2. J lost 2 bases, V lost 6 bases, and 5 bases had no gene match. The CDR3 contains 15 residues.

This clonotype was found a few times. The chain employs TRBV15 and TRBJ2-3; D not certain. With 0 bases removed from V and 4 bases from J, the gap between germline ends came to 11 bases. The CDR3 spans 15 residues. Germline V gene data show CDR1 as LNHNV and CDR2 as YYDKDF (reference sequence). The CDR3 is CATSRDRKGSDTQYF. CDR3 nucleotides: TGTGCCACCAGCAGAGATAGGAAGGGTTCAGATACGCAGTATTTT.

This clonotype has at least ten counts. The V and J genes are TRBV12-3 or TRBV12-4 and TRBJ1-5; perhaps TRBD1 as D (6 bases). V was pared by 7 bases and J by 0 bases, with 22 bases between. CDR3 length: 18 amino acids. This chain's CDR3 is CASTERVQGLNSNQPQHF. Written as DNA, the CDR3 is TGTGCCAGCACCGAGAGGGTACAGGGATTAAATAGCAATCAGCCCCAGCATTTT.

The DNA of the CDR3 is TGTGCCAGCAGCGTAGTGGGCAGCACCGGGGAGCTGTTTTTT. Its protein is CASSVVGSTGELFF. This chain joins TRBV9 and TRBJ2-2, with D uncertain. CDR3 length: 14 residues. The germline CDR1 and CDR2 sequences are SGDLS and YYNGEE. Trimming left V 0 bases short and J 4 bases short, with 7 bases between.